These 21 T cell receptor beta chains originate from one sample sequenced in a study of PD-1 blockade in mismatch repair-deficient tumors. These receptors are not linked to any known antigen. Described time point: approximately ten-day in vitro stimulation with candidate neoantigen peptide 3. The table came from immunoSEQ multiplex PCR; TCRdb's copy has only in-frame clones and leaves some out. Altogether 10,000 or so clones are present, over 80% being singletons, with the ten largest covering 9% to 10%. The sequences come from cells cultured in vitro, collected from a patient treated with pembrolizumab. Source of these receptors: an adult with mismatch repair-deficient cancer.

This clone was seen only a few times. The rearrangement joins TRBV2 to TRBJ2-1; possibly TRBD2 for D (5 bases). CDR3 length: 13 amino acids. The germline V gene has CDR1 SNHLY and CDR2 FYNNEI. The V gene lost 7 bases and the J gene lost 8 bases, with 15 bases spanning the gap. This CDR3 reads CASTAEGWDEQFF. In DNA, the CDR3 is TGTGCCAGCACCGCAGAGGGCTGGGATGAGCAGTTCTTC. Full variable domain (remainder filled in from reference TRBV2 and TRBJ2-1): EPEVTQTPSHQVTQMGQEVILRCVPISNHLYFYWYRQILGQKVEFLVSFYNNEISEKSEIFDDQFSVERPDGSNFTLKIRSTKLEDSAMYFCASTAEGWDEQFFGPGTRLTVL.

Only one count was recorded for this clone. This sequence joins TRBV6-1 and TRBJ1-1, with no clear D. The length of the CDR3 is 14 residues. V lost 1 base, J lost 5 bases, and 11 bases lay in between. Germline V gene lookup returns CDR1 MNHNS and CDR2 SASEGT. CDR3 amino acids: CASSEVGRGTEAFF. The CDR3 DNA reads TGTGCCAGCAGTGAAGTCGGCCGTGGGACTGAAGCTTTCTTT.

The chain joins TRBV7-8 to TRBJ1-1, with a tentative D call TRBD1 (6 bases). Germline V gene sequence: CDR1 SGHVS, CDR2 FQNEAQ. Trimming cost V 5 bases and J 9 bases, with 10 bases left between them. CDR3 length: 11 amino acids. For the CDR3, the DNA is TGTGCCAGCAGCGATACAGGGAAAGCTTTCTTT. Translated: CASSDTGKAFF.

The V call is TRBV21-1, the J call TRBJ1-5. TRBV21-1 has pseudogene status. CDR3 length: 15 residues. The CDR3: CASSKDGGSNQPQHF. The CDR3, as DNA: TGTGCCAGCAGCAAGGACGGTGGGAGCAATCAGCCCCAGCATTTT.

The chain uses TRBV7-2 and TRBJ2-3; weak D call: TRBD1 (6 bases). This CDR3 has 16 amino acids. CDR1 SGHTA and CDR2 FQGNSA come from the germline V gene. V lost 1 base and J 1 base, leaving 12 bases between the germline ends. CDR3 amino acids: CASSLDRAGGTDTQYF. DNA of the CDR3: TGTGCCAGCAGCTTAGACAGGGCCGGAGGCACAGATACGCAGTATTTT.

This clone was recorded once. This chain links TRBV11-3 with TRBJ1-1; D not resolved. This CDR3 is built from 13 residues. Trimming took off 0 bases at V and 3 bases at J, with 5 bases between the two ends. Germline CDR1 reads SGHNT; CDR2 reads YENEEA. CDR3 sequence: CASSLDSYTEAFF. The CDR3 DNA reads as TGTGCCAGCAGCTTAGACAGCTACACTGAAGCTTTCTTT.

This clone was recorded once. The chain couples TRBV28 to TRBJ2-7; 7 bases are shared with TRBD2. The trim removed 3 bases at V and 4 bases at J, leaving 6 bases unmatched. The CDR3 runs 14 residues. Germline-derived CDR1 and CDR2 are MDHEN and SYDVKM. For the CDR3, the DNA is TGTGCCAGCAGTTTTGGCGGGAGTAATTACGAGCAGTACTTC. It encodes CASSFGGSNYEQYF.

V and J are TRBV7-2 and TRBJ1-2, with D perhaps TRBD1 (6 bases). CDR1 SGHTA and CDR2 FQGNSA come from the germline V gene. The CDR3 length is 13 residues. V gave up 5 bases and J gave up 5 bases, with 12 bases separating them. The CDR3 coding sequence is TGTGCCAGCAGCCCCGGGACAAGTTATGGCTACACCTTC. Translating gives CASSPGTSYGYTF. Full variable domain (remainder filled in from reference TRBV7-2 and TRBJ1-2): GAGVSQSPSNKVTEKGKDVELRCDPISGHTALYWYRQSLGQGLEFLIYFQGNSAPDKSGLPSDRFSAERTGGSVSTLTIQRTQQEDSAVYLCASSPGTSYGYTFGSGTRLTVV.

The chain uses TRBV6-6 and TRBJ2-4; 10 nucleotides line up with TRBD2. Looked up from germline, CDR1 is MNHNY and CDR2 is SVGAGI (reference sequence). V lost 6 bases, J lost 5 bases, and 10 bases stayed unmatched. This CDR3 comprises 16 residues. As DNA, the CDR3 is TGTGCCAGCAGGCAAACAGCGGGAGGGCTCCAAAACATTCAGTACTTC. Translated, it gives CASRQTAGGLQNIQYF.

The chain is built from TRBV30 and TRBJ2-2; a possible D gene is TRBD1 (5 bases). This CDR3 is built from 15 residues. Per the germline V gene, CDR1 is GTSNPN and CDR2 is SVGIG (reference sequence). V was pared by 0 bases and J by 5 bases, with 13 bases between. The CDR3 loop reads CAWSVQGEATGELFF. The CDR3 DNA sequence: TGTGCCTGGAGTGTACAAGGGGAAGCGACCGGGGAGCTGTTTTTT.

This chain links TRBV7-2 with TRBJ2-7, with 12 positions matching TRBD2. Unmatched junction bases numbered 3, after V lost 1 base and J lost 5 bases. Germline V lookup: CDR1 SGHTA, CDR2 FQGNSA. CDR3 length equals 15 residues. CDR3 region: CASSLETSGSHEQYF. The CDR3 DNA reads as TGTGCCAGCAGCTTAGAGACTAGCGGGAGCCACGAGCAGTACTTC. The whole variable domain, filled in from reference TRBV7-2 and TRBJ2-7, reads GAGVSQSPSNKVTEKGKDVELRCDPISGHTALYWYRQSLGQGLEFLIYFQGNSAPDKSGLPSDRFSAERTGGSVSTLTIQRTQQEDSAVYLCASSLETSGSHEQYFGPGTRLTVT.

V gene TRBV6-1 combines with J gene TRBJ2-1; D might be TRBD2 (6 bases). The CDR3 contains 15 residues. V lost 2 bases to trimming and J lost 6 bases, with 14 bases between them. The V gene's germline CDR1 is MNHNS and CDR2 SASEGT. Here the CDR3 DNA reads TGTGCCAGCAGTGAAATAGCGGATTCGGGCAATGAGCAGTTCTTC. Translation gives CASSEIADSGNEQFF.

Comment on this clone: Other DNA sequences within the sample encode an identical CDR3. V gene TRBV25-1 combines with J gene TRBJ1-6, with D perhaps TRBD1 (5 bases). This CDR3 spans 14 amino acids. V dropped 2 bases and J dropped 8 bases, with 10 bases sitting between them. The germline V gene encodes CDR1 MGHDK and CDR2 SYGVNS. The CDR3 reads CASSERGTDSPLHF. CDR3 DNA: TGTGCCAGCAGTGAAAGGGGAACCGATTCACCCCTCCACTTT.

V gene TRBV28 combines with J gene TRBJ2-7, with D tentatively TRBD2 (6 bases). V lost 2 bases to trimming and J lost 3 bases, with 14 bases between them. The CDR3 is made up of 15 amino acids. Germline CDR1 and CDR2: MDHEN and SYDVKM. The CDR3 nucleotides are TGTGCCAGCAGTTTACCGGGAGTATCGGTCTACGAGCAGTACTTC. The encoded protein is CASSLPGVSVYEQYF.

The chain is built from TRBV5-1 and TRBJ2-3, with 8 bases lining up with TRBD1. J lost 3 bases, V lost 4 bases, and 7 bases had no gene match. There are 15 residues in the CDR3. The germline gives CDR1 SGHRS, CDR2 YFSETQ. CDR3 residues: CASSLWTGITDTQYF. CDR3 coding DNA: TGCGCCAGCAGCCTTTGGACAGGGATAACAGATACGCAGTATTTT.

CDR3 in DNA: TGTGCCAGTAGTGTCGGACAGGGGGCAGGATACGAGCAGTACTTC. Protein sequence: CASSVGQGAGYEQYF. V gene TRBV19 combines with J gene TRBJ2-7; 11 bases match TRBD1. This CDR3 region has 15 residues. Germline V gives CDR1 LNHDA, CDR2 SQIVND (reference sequence). V dropped 5 bases and J dropped 4; count of bases not matched to a gene: 7.

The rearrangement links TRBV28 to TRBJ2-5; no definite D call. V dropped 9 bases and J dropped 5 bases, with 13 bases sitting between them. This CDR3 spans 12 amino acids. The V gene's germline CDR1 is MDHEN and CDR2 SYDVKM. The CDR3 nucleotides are TGTGCCAGTAATGAAAGCCCGGAGACCCAGTACTTC. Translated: CASNESPETQYF.

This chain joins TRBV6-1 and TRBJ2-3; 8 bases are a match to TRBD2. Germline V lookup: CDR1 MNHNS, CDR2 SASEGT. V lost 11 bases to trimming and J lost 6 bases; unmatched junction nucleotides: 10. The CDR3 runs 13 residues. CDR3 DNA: TGTGCCGTTGTGGGGACTAGGGAGGATACGCAGTATTTT. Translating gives CAVVGTREDTQYF.

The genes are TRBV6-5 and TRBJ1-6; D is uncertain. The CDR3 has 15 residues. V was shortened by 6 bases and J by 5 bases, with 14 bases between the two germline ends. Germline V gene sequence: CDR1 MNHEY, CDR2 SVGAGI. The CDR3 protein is CASSNKRINNSPLHF. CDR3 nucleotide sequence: TGTGCCAGCAGCAACAAACGGATCAATAATTCACCCCTCCACTTT.

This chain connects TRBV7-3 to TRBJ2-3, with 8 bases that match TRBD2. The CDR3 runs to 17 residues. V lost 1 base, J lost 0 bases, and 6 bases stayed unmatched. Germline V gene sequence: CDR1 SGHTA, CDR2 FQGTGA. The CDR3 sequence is CASSLSPASGSTDTQYF. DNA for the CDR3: TGTGCCAGCAGCTTAAGTCCCGCTAGCGGGAGCACAGATACGCAGTATTTT.

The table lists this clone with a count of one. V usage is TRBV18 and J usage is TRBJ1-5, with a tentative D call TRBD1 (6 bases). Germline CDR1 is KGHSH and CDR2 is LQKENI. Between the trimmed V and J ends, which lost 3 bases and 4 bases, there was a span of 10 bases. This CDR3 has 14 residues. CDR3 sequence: CASSPTQGNQPQHF. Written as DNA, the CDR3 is TGTGCCAGCTCACCGACACAGGGAAATCAGCCCCAGCATTTT.